The T cell receptor (beta chain) described here comes from a study of Ad26.COV2.S vaccination and SARS-CoV-2 variants. Germline V gene data show CDR1 as SGHNT and CDR2 as YENEEA. The V end lost 5 bases, the J end lost 4 bases, and 5 bases lay between the germline ends. The CDR3 runs to 12 residues. Sample treatment: some 19 received Ad26.COV2.S at low or high dose, single or two shots; about 5 received placebo; per-sample allocation not given. Vaccine and placebo recipients were sampled on day 63 after the first injection. Measured with immunoSEQ multiplex PCR; TCRdb has only the in-frame clones, and not every one. The table records 400,000 to 450,000 clones, 92% of them present only once.

The chain is built from TRBV11-3 and TRBJ2-2, with D uncertain. This TCR came from a person aged 18-60 years who received the Ad26.COV2.S COVID-19 vaccine or a placebo. The sequencing used peripheral blood, collected in a trial of Ad26.COV2.S vaccine versus placebo. The CDR3: CASSPGTGELFF. The DNA for the CDR3 is TGTGCCAGCAGCCCCGGCACCGGGGAGCTGTTTTTT.